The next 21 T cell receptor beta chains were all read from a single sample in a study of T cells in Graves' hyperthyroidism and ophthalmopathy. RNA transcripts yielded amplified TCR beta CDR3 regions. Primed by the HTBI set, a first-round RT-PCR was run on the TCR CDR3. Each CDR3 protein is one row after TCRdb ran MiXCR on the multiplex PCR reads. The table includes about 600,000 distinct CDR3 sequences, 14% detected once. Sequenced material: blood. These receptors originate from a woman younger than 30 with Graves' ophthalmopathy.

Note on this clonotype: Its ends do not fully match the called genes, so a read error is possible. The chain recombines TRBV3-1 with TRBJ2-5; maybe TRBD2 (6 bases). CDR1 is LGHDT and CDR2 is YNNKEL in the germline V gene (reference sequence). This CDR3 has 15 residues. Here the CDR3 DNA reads TGTGCCAGCAGCCATACTGGGGGGTCTGGAGAGACCCAGCACTTC. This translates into CASSHTGGSGETQHF.

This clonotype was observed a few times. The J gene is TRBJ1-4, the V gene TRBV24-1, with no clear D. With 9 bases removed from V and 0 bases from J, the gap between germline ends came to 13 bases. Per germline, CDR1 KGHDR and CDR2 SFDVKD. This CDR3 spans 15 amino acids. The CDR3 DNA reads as TGTGCCACCCGAAGCGAAATAGCAACTAATGAAAAACTGTTTTTT. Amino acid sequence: CATRSEIATNEKLFF.

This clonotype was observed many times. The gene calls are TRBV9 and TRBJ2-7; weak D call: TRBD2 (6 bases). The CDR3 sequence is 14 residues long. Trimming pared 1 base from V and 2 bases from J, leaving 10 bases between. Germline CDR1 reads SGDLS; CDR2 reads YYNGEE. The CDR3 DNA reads TGTGCCAGCAGCGTACTAGCGATAACCTACGAGCAGTACTTC. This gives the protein CASSVLAITYEQYF.

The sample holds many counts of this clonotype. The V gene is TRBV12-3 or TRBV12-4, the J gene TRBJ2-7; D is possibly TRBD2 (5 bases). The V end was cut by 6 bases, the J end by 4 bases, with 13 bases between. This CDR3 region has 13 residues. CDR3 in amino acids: CASSSRLRYEQYF. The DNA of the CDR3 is TGTGCCAGCAGCTCCCGACTAAGGTACGAGCAGTACTTC.

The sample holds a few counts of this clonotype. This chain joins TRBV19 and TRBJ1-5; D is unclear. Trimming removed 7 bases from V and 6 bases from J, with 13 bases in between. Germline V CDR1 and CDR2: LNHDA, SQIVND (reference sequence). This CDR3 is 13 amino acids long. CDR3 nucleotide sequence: TGTGCCAGTACCGATGGTGGAACTCAGCCCCAGCATTTT. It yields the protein CASTDGGTQPQHF.

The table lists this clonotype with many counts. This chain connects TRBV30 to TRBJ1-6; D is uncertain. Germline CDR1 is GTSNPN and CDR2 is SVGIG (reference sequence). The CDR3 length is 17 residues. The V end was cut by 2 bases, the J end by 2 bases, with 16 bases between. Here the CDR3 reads CAWSSQRQLTYNSPLHF. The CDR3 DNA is TGTGCCTGGAGTTCCCAACGCCAGCTCACCTATAATTCACCCCTCCACTTT.

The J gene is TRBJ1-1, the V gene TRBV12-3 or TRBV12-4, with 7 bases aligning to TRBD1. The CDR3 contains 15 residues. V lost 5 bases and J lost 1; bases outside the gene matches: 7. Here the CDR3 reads CASSTTGVGNTEAFF. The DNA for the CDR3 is TGTGCCAGCAGTACAACAGGGGTGGGGAACACTGAAGCTTTCTTT.

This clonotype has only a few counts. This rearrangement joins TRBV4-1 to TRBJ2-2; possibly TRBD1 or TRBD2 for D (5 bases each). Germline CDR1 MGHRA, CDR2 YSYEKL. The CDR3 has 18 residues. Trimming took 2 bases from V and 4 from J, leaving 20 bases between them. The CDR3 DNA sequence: TGCGCCAGCAGCCAAAGGGACCTACAAACTCTTTTCACCGGGGAGCTGTTTTTT. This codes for CASSQRDLQTLFTGELFF.

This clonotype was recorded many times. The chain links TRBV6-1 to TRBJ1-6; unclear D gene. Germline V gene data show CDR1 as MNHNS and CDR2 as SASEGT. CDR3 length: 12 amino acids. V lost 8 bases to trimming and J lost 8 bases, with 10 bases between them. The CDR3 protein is CASRHLDSPLHF. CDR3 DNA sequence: TGTGCCAGCCGTCATCTCGATTCACCCCTCCACTTT.

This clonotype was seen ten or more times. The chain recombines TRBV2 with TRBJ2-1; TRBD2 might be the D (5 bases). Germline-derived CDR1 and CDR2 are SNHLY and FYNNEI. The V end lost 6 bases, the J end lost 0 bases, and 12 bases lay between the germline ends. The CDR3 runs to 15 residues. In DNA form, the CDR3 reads TGTGCCAGCAGAGGGTGGGAGAGCTCCTACAATGAGCAGTTCTTC. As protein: CASRGWESSYNEQFF.

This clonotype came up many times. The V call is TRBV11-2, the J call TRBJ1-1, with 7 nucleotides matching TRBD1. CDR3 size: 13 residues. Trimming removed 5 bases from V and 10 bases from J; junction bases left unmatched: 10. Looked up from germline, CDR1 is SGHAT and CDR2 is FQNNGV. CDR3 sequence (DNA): TGTGCCAGCAGCCTCCGGGACAGCGGAGTAGCTTTCTTT. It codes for CASSLRDSGVAFF. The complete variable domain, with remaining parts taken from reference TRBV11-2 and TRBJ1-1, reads EAGVAQSPRYKIIEKRQSVAFWCNPISGHATLYWYQQILGQGPKLLIQFQNNGVVDDSQLPKDRFSAERLKGVDSTLKIQPAKLEDSAVYLCASSLRDSGVAFFGQGTRLTVV.

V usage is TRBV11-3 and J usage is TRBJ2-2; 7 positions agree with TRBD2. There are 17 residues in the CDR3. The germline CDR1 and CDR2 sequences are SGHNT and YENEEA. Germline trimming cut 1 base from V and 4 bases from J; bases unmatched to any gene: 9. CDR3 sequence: CASSLGGGSHVTGELFF. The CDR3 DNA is TGTGCCAGCAGCTTAGGGGGGGGGTCCCACGTCACCGGGGAGCTGTTTTTT.

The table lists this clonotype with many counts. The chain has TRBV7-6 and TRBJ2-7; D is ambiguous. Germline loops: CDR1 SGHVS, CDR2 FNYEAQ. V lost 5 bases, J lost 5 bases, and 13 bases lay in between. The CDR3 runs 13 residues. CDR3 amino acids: CASSNRLSNEQYF. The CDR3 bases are TGTGCCAGCAGCAACCGTCTTAGCAACGAGCAGTACTTC.

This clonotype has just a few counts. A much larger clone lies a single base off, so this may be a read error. The CDR3: CASSLGLTGGNTTYF. The CDR3 bases are TGTGCCAGCAGCTTAGGTTTGACAGGAGGAAACACCACATATTTT. The gene calls are TRBV11-2 and TRBJ1-3, with D tentatively TRBD1 (6 bases). The CDR3 length is 15 residues. Germline V CDR1 and CDR2: SGHAT, FQNNGV.

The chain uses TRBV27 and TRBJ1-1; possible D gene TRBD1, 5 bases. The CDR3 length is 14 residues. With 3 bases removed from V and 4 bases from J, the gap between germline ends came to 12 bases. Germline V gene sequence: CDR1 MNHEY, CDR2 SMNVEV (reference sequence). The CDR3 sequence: CASSFGGDPTEAFF. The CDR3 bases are TGTGCCAGCAGTTTTGGGGGGGATCCCACTGAAGCTTTCTTT.

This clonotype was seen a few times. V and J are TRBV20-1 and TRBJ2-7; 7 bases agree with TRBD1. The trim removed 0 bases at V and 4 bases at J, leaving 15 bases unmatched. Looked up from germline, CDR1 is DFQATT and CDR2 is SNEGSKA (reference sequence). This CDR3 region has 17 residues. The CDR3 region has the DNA TGCAGTGCTAGAGATCCGAGAGACAGGGAAGGGCCTTACGAGCAGTACTTC. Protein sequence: CSARDPRDREGPYEQYF.

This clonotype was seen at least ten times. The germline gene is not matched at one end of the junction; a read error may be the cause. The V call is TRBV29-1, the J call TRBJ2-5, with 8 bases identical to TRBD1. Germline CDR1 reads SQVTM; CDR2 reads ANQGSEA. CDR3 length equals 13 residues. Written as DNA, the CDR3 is TGCAGCGTGGAAGCCGGACAGGGAGAGACCCAGTACTTC. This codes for CSVEAGQGETQYF.

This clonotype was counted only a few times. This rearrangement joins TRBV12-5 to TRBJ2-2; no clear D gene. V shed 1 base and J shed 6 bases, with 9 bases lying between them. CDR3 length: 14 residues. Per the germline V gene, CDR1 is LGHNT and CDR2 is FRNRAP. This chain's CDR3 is CASGLGPVPGELFF. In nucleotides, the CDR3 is TGTGCTAGTGGTTTGGGACCCGTCCCCGGGGAGCTGTTTTTT.

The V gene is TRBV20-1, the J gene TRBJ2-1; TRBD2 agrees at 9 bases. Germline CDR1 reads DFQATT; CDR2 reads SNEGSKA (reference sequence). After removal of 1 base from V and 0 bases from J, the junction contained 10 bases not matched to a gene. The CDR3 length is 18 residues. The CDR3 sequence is CSARGRASGIGSYNEQFF. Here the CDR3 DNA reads TGCAGTGCTAGAGGTAGGGCTAGCGGGATCGGCTCCTACAATGAGCAGTTCTTC.

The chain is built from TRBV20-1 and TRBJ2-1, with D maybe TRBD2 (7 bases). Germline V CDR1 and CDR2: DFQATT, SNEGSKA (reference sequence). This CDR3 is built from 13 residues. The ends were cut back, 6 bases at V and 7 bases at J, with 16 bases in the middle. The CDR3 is CSAKRRGANEQFF. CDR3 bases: TGCAGTGCCAAGAGACGGGGGGCGAATGAGCAGTTCTTC.

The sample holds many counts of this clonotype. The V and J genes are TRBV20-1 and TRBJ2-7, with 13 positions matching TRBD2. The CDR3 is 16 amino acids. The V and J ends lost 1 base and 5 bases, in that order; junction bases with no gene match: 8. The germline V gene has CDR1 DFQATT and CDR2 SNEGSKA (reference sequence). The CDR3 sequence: CSARGELAGGPNEQYF. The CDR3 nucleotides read TGCAGTGCTAGAGGGGAACTAGCGGGAGGGCCGAACGAGCAGTACTTC.